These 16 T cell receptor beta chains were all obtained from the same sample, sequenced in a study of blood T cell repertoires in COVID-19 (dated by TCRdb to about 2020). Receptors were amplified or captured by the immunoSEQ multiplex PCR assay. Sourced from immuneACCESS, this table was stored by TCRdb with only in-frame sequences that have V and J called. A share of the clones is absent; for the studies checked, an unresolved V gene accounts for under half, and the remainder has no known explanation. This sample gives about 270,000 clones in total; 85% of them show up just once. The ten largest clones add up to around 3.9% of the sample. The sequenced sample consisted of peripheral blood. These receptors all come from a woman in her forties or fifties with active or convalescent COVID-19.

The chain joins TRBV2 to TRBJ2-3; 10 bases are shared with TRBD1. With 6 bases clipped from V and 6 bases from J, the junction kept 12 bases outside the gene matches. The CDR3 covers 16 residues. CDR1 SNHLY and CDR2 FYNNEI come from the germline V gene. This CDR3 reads CASSETGTGVSDTQYF. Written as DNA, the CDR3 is TGTGCCAGCAGCGAAACCGGGACAGGGGTATCGGATACGCAGTATTTT.

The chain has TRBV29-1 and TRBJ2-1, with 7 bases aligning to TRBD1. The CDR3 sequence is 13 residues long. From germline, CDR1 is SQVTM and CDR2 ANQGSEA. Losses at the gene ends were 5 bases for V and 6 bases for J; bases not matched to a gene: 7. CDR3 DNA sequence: TGCAGCGTTACACAGGGGTATGTCAATGAGCAGTTCTTC. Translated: CSVTQGYVNEQFF.

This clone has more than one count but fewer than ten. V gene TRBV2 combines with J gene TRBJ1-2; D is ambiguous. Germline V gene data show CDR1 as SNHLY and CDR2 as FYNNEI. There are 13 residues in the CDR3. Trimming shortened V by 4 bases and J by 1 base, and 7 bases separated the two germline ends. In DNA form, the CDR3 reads TGTGCCAGCAGTGGGAGGAATAACTATGGCTACACCTTC. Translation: CASSGRNNYGYTF.

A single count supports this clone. The CDR3 loop reads CAIVAGDRGDTQYF. For the CDR3, the DNA is TGTGCCATAGTAGCGGGAGATAGGGGAGATACGCAGTATTTT. The V and J genes are TRBV11-2 and TRBJ2-3; TRBD2 matches 9 bases. Germline trimming cut 10 bases from V and 5 bases from J; bases unmatched to any gene: 10. Germline CDR1 is SGHAT and CDR2 is FQNNGV. The CDR3 has 14 residues.

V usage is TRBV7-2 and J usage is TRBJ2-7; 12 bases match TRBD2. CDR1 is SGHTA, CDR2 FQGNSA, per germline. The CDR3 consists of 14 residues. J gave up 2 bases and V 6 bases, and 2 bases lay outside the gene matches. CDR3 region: CASSWTSGTYEQYF. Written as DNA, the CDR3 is TGTGCCAGCAGTTGGACTAGCGGGACCTACGAGCAGTACTTC.

The chain's CDR3 is CASSSIRGTEAFF. The CDR3 DNA follows: TGTGCCAGCAGTTCTATACGGGGCACTGAAGCTTTCTTT. The chain couples TRBV6-4 to TRBJ1-1; no clear D. The CDR3 consists of 13 residues. Germline CDR1 MRHNA, CDR2 SNTAGT. V was pared by 5 bases and J by 4 bases, with 11 bases between.

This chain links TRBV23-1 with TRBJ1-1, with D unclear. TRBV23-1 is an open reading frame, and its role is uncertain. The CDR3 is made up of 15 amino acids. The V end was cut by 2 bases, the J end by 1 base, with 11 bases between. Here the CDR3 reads CASSQALAGNTEAFF. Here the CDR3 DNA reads TGCGCCAGCAGTCAAGCCCTAGCGGGGAACACTGAAGCTTTCTTT.

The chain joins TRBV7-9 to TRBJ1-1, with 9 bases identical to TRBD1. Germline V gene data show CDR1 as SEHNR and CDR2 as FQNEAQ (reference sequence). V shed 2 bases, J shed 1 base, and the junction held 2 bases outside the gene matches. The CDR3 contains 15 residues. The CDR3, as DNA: TGTGCCAGCAGCTTAAACAGGGGGCGGAACACTGAAGCTTTCTTT. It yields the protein CASSLNRGRNTEAFF.

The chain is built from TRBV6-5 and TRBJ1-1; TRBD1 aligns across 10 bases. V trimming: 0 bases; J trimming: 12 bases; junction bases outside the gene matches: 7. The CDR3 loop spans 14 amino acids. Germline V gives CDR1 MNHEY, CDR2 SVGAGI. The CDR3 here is CASSYSQGQGRTFF. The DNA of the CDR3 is TGTGCCAGCAGTTACTCCCAGGGACAGGGGAGAACTTTCTTT.

CDR3 protein: CASSLSLALAINEQFF. The CDR3 bases are TGTGCCAGCAGCCTATCACTGGCCCTAGCCATCAATGAGCAGTTCTTC. This sequence joins TRBV3-1 (or the pseudogene TRBV3-2) and TRBJ2-1; tentative D call: TRBD2 (5 bases). In germline, CDR1 is LGHDT, CDR2 YNNKEL (reference sequence). The V and J ends lost 4 bases and 6 bases respectively, with 19 bases between them. CDR3 size: 16 residues.

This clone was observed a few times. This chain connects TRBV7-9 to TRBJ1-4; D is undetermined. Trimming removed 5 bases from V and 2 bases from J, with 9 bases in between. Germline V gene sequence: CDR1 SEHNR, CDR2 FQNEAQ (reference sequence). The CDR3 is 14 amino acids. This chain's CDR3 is CASSPVGTNEKLFF. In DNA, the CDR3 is TGTGCCAGCAGCCCGGTCGGGACTAATGAAAAACTGTTTTTT.

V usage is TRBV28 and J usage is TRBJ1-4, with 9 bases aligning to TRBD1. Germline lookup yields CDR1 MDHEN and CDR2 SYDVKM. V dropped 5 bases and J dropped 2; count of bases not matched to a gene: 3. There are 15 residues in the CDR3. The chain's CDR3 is CASSTGGETNEKLFF. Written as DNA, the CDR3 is TGTGCCAGCAGTACAGGGGGCGAGACTAATGAAAAACTGTTTTTT.

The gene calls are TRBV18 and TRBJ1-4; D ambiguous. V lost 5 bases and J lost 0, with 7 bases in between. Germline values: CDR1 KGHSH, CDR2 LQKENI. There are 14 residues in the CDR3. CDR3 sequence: CASSTGATNEKLFF. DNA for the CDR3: TGTGCCAGCTCAACCGGGGCAACTAATGAAAAACTGTTTTTT.

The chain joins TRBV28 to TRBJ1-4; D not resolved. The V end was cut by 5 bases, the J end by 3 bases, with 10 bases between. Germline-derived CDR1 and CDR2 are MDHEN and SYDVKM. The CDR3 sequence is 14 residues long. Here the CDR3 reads CASSGGSPNEKLFF. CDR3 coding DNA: TGTGCCAGCAGTGGAGGGAGTCCTAATGAAAAACTGTTTTTT.

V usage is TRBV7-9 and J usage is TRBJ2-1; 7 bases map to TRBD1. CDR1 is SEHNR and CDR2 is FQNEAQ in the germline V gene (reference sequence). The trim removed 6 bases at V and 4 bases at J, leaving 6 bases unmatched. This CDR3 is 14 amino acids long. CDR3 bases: TGTGCCAGCAGTATAGGGGGCTTATACAATGAGCAGTTCTTC. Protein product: CASSIGGLYNEQFF.

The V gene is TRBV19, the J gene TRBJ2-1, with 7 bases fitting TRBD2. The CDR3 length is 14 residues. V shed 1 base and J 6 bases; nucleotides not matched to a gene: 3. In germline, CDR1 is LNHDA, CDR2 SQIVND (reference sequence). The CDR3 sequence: CASSIASGSNEQFF. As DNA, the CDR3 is TGTGCCAGTAGTATAGCTAGCGGTAGCAATGAGCAGTTCTTC.